What follows are 2 T cell receptor beta chains derived from one specimen sequenced in a study of beta chain features in type 1 diabetes. The study reverse transcribed the entire isolated RNA, so it sequenced expressed TCRB transcripts. Sequencing used immunoSEQ multiplex PCR; TCRdb keeps in-frame clones, though not all of them. The data contain 150,000 to 200,000 clones, almost 65% of them singletons. Study-level findings and limits: All four CD4+ subsets from Type 1 diabetes patients carried moderately but significantly shorter TCRB CDR3s.

The antigens these receptors bind are not known. The sequencing input was naive CD4+ T cells from blood. All receptors derive from a man aged 25 to 40 with type 1 diabetes.

CDR3 residues: CASSSADRTTYGYTF. CDR3 nucleotides: TGTGCCAGCAGCTCGGCCGACAGGACAACCTATGGCTACACCTTC. The rearrangement links TRBV7-9 to TRBJ1-2; D might be TRBD1 (6 bases). Germline V gene sequence: CDR1 SEHNR, CDR2 FQNEAQ (reference sequence). Trimming removed 4 bases from V and 4 bases from J, with 16 bases in between. The CDR3 sequence is 15 residues long.

The chain combines TRBV2 with TRBJ2-1; no firm D call. The CDR3 extends over 13 amino acids. Looked up from germline, CDR1 is SNHLY and CDR2 is FYNNEI. The V end lost 2 bases, the J end lost 7 bases, and 9 bases lay between the germline ends. The CDR3: CASSERSGNEQFF. Here the CDR3 DNA reads TGTGCCAGCAGTGAACGGTCAGGTAATGAGCAGTTCTTC.